This is a list of T cell receptor beta chains from one sample in a study of shared clonotypes between healthy human individuals. Assay used: immunoSEQ multiplex PCR; TCRdb lists only in-frame clones, some missing. The sample consists of some 900,000 clones, approximately 80% of them appearing once. Sequencing input: memory CD4+ T cells sorted from blood. Receptor source: a man aged 18 to 29 in good health. The conserved cysteine and the conserved F or W are not part of the CDR3 here.

V gene: TRBV30; J gene: TRBJ1-6; CDR3 protein: AWSPPSSPLH
V gene: TRBV15; J gene: TRBJ1-6; CDR3 protein: ATSSVTSGSPLH
V gene: TRBV10-2; J gene: TRBJ1-2; CDR3 protein: ASSPTPYGYT
V gene: TRBV6-6; J gene: TRBJ2-6; CDR3 protein: ASNLGGLGANVLT
V gene: TRBV29-1; J gene: TRBJ2-1; CDR3 protein: SAGQFRSYNEQF
V gene: TRBV2; J gene: TRBJ1-1; CDR3 protein: ASTIGEGAEAF
V gene: TRBV10-3; J gene: TRBJ1-4; CDR3 protein: AISDGGANEKLF
V gene: TRBV10-1; J gene: TRBJ2-3; CDR3 protein: ASSEMRSGSNTQY
V gene: TRBV2; J gene: TRBJ2-7; CDR3 protein: ASRAWLAESYEQY
V gene: TRBV5-4; J gene: TRBJ1-1; CDR3 protein: ASSLVGTEAF
V gene: TRBV6-6; J gene: TRBJ2-7; CDR3 protein: ASSSGVAGGEQY
V gene: TRBV5-5; J gene: TRBJ2-5; CDR3 protein: ASSRQGGETQY
V gene: TRBV29-1; J gene: TRBJ1-2; CDR3 protein: SVGQGLYGYT
V gene: TRBV2; J gene: TRBJ2-5; CDR3 protein: ASGFSPTSQETQY
V gene: TRBV5-1; J gene: TRBJ2-5; CDR3 protein: ASSLASQAGETQY
V gene: TRBV11-2; J gene: TRBJ2-2; CDR3 protein: ASSLTFANTGELF
V gene: TRBV29-1; J gene: NA; CDR3 protein: SVELMGAGRYEQY
V gene: TRBV11-2; J gene: TRBJ1-3; CDR3 protein: ASSPGSGNTIY
V gene: TRBV18; J gene: TRBJ1-2; CDR3 protein: ASSPEGPYGYT
V gene: TRBV5-6; J gene: TRBJ2-1; CDR3 protein: ASSLRFSYNEQF
V gene: TRBV6-5; J gene: TRBJ1-1; CDR3 protein: ASRPYREDTEAF
V gene: TRBV30; J gene: TRBJ2-7; CDR3 protein: AWTPGLGTYEQY
V gene: TRBV30; J gene: TRBJ1-2; CDR3 protein: AWTPRRTGISGYT
V gene: TRBV30; J gene: TRBJ1-2; CDR3 protein: AWTQGGGYT
V gene: TRBV5-6; J gene: TRBJ1-1; CDR3 protein: ASSGAGVGGNRAF
V gene: TRBV5-4; J gene: TRBJ1-2; CDR3 protein: ASSAASNYGYT
V gene: TRBV28; J gene: TRBJ1-2; CDR3 protein: ASSLVRRTGGYT
V gene: TRBV6-6; J gene: TRBJ1-1; CDR3 protein: ASSYASGQGGTEAF
V gene: TRBV15; J gene: TRBJ2-7; CDR3 protein: ATSRGGVQLYEQY
V gene: TRBV19; J gene: TRBJ1-1; CDR3 protein: ASIQQGSNTEAF
V gene: TRBV6-1; J gene: TRBJ2-5; CDR3 protein: ASSGRPMRGETQY
V gene: TRBV6-1; J gene: TRBJ1-5; CDR3 protein: ASSERGYNQPQH
V gene: TRBV7-2; J gene: TRBJ2-3; CDR3 protein: ASSSAHLSTDTQY
V gene: TRBV10-3; J gene: TRBJ1-5; CDR3 protein: AIMIRDSSMQPQH
V gene: TRBV7-9; J gene: TRBJ2-5; CDR3 protein: ASSRTSGLQETQY
V gene: TRBV2; J gene: TRBJ2-7; CDR3 protein: ASSEGNRAYEQY
V gene: TRBV6-1; J gene: TRBJ2-5; CDR3 protein: ASSGGTGGGQETQY
V gene: TRBV18; J gene: TRBJ2-7; CDR3 protein: ASSPRAATYEQY
V gene: TRBV7-9; J gene: TRBJ1-4; CDR3 protein: ASSLDGGRGEKLF
V gene: TRBV7-9; J gene: TRBJ2-1; CDR3 protein: ASSLGQGVEQF
V gene: TRBV2; J gene: TRBJ2-7; CDR3 protein: ASTETAPYEQY
V gene: TRBV10-3; J gene: TRBJ1-1; CDR3 protein: AISDEWGSTEAF
V gene: TRBV6-6; J gene: TRBJ2-4; CDR3 protein: ASSKGQGRQNIQY
V gene: TRBV4-3; J gene: TRBJ1-4; CDR3 protein: ASSQGTGGGEKLF
V gene: TRBV6-6; J gene: TRBJ2-2; CDR3 protein: ASSYSGGRGTGELF
V gene: TRBV7-3; J gene: TRBJ2-3; CDR3 protein: ASSLDFTDTQY
V gene: TRBV25-1; J gene: TRBJ1-1; CDR3 protein: ASRSTGGVEKAF
V gene: TRBV5-4; J gene: NA; CDR3 protein: ASSLDGTSGNYEQY
V gene: TRBV20-1; J gene: TRBJ1-2; CDR3 protein: SARTRRGYT
V gene: TRBV19; J gene: TRBJ2-2; CDR3 protein: ASGNRVLSTGELF
V gene: TRBV20-1; J gene: TRBJ1-2; CDR3 protein: SAGINYGYT
V gene: TRBV7-9; J gene: TRBJ1-3; CDR3 protein: ASSRGQGSSGNTIY
V gene: TRBV28; J gene: TRBJ2-2; CDR3 protein: ASSFPGNTGELF
V gene: TRBV6-5; J gene: TRBJ2-1; CDR3 protein: ASSYLGQGQNNEQF
V gene: TRBV6-5; J gene: TRBJ1-2; CDR3 protein: ASSPLNFGTRGYT